The entry below describes one T cell receptor beta chain. CDR3 size: 11 residues. Trimming shortened V by 5 bases and J by 5 bases, and 9 bases separated the two germline ends. CDR1 and CDR2 (germline): DFQATT, SNEGSKA (reference sequence). MiXCR, run by TCRdb on the reads, gives a single entry per CDR3 protein. The table includes about 400,000 distinct CDR3 sequences, 15% to 20% detected once. The sample comes from a study of T cell repertoires in cytomegalovirus infection. This TCR came from a human donor in good health (CMV status not recorded). Some clones in this sample may be carry-over from other donors' samples. Sequencing used PBMCs. This chain links TRBV20-1 with TRBJ2-5; no clear D. The CDR3 loop reads CSAVAMETQYF. The CDR3 nucleotides read TGCAGTGCTGTGGCTATGGAGACCCAGTACTTC.